The 6 T cell receptor beta chains given below trace back to one sample, sequenced in a study of T cell repertoires in cytomegalovirus infection. TCRdb re-called the reads through MiXCR, storing one row per CDR3 protein. Among around 450,000 distinct CDR3 sequences listed, 30% to 40% were seen once. Sequenced input: PBMCs. These receptors originate from a human donor in good health (CMV status not recorded). Some clones in this sample may be carry-over from other donors' samples.

The J gene is TRBJ2-5, the V gene TRBV12-3 or TRBV12-4, with D perhaps matching TRBD2 (5 bases). The CDR3 sequence is 13 residues long. Trimming removed 3 bases from V and 2 bases from J, with 7 bases in between. The CDR3 DNA reads as TGTGCCAGCAGTTTCACTAGGCAAGAGACCCAGTACTTC. Its protein is CASSFTRQETQYF.

This clonotype was detected only a few times. The chain uses TRBV7-3 and TRBJ2-1; tentatively, D is TRBD1 or TRBD2 (5 bases each). There are 15 residues in the CDR3. The germline V gene encodes CDR1 SGHTA and CDR2 FQGTGA. V shed 0 bases and J shed 3 bases, with 9 bases lying between them. The CDR3 nucleotides read TGTGCCAGCAGCTTAACGGGGGACGGCTACAATGAGCAGTTCTTC. It codes for CASSLTGDGYNEQFF. Together with reference TRBV7-3 and TRBJ2-1, the CDR3 gives the full variable domain: GAGVSQTPSNKVTEKGKYVELRCDPISGHTALYWYRQSLGQGPEFLIYFQGTGAADDSGLPNDRFFAVRPEGSVSTLKIQRTERGDSAVYLCASSLTGDGYNEQFFGPGTRLTVL.

This clonotype was seen many times. J is TRBJ1-5 and V is TRBV12-3 or TRBV12-4; D is possibly TRBD1 (6 bases). There are 16 residues in the CDR3. Trimming cost V 5 bases and J 0 bases, with 14 bases left between them. CDR3 protein: CASSPRTAYSNQPQHF. CDR3 sequence (DNA): TGTGCCAGCAGTCCTAGGACAGCGTATAGCAATCAGCCCCAGCATTTT.

This clonotype occurred a few times. The rearrangement joins TRBV7-6 to TRBJ2-1; 8 bases are shared with TRBD2. The CDR3 runs 16 residues. Trimming took 5 bases from V and 0 from J; bases not matched to a gene: 6. The germline V gene has CDR1 SGHVS and CDR2 FNYEAQ. The CDR3 protein is CASSPAGTSSYNEQFF. The CDR3 nucleotides are TGTGCCAGCAGCCCAGCCGGGACTAGCTCCTACAATGAGCAGTTCTTC.

This clonotype was recorded at least ten times. This sequence joins TRBV7-2 and TRBJ2-3; D is unclear. CDR1 and CDR2 (germline): SGHTA, FQGNSA. The V end lost 5 bases, the J end lost 2 bases, and 2 bases lay between the germline ends. The CDR3 loop spans 11 amino acids. The CDR3 sequence: CASSHTDTQYF. The CDR3 DNA follows: TGTGCCAGCAGCCACACAGATACGCAGTATTTT. Together with reference TRBV7-2 and TRBJ2-3, the CDR3 gives the full variable domain: GAGVSQSPSNKVTEKGKDVELRCDPISGHTALYWYRQSLGQGLEFLIYFQGNSAPDKSGLPSDRFSAERTGGSVSTLTIQRTQQEDSAVYLCASSHTDTQYFGPGTRLTVL.

This chain joins TRBV7-1 and TRBJ2-1; perhaps TRBD2 as D (5 bases). TRBV7-1 qualifies as an ORF whose function is uncertain. Between the trimmed V and J ends, which lost 5 bases and 5 bases, there was a span of 22 bases. This CDR3 spans 17 amino acids. This CDR3 reads CASSAPEGPQEDNEQFF. CDR3 bases: TGTGCCAGCAGCGCCCCAGAGGGCCCCCAGGAGGACAATGAGCAGTTCTTC.